This T cell receptor (beta chain) was observed in a study of lymphopenia after photon versus proton radiotherapy. About this clone: The antigen is undetermined.

Overall study results and limits: Survival link was tested only in deceased patients; proton benefit remains a possibility. Photon-treated patients lost naive T cells and TCR diversity; proton-treated stayed stable. Larger post-nadir TCR diversity loss correlated inversely with survival in deceased patients. After the lymphocyte nadir, photon-treated repertoires showed oligoclonal expansion, especially of CD8+ Temra cells.

Profiled with immunoSEQ multiplex PCR; TCRdb holds only in-frame clones, not every one. The sample holds 150,000 to 200,000 clones, less than 90% seen once. This CDR3 is built from 13 residues. V was trimmed by 3 bases and J by 7 bases, leaving 12 bases between them. Germline V gives CDR1 KGHSH, CDR2 LQKENI. The receptor's source is a man in his fifties or sixties with gastric cancer. The chain recombines TRBV18 with TRBJ1-1; D may be TRBD1 (6 bases). The sample here was peripheral blood, taken from a patient treated with photon-based radiotherapy. Written as DNA, the CDR3 is TGTGCCAGCTCACCCGTTACAGGGAGTGAAGCTTTCTTT. Protein: CASSPVTGSEAFF.